This TCR beta chain was identified in a study of T cells expressing NK-cell markers. TCRdb re-called the 5' RACE reads; one entry per CDR3 protein, DNA not given. The sample table sets out 150,000 to 160,000 distinct CDR3 sequences. The CDR3 sequence is 12 residues long. The chain is built from TRBV21-1 and TRBJ1-1. TRBV21-1 is listed as a pseudogene. Sequenced: blood T cells: a sorted CD56 or NKG2C T cell subset, CD4+ or CD8+ T cells, or bulk PBMC T cells (not recorded which). The receptor comes from a woman aged 45-60 years in good health. CDR3 loop: CASSKRITEAFF.